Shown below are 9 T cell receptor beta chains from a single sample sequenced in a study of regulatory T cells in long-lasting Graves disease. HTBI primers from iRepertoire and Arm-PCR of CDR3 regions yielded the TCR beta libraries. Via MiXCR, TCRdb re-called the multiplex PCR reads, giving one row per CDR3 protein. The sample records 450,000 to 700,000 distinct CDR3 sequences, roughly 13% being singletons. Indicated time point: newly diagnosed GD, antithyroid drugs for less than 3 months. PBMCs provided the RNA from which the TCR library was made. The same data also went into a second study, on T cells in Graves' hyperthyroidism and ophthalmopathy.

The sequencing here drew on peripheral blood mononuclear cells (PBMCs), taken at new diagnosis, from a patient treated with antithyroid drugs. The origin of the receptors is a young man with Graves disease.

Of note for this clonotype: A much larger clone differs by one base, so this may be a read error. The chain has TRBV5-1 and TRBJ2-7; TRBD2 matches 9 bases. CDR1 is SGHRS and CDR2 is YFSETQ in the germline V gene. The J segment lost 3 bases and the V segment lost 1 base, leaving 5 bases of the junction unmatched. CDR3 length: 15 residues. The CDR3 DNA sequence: TGCGCCAGCAGCTTGAGCGGGGGGCGGGTCTACGAGCAGTACTTC. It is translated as CASSLSGGRVYEQYF.

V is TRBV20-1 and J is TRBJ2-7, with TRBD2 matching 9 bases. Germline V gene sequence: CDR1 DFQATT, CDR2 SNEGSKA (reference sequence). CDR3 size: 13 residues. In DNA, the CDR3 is TGCGAGGGGGACACTCTAGCGGGATACGAGCAGTACTTC. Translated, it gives CEGDTLAGYEQYF.

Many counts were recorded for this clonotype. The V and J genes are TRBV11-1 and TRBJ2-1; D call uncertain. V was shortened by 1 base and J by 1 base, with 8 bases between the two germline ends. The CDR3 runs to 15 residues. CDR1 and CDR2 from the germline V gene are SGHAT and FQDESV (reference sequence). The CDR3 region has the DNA TGTGCCAGCAGCTTAGTTCGGATGTCCTACAATGAGCAGTTCTTC. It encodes CASSLVRMSYNEQFF.

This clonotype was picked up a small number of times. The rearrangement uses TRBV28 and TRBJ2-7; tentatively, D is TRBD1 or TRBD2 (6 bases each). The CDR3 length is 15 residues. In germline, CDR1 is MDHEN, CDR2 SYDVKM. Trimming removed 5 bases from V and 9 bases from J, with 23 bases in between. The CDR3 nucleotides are TGTGCCAGCAGTGTACCTCAGTTGGGGGGCAAGGCGCAGTACTTC. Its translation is CASSVPQLGGKAQYF.

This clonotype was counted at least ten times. The chain's CDR3 is CASSVGQDYEQYF. The DNA of the CDR3 is TGTGCCAGCAGTGTAGGACAGGACTACGAGCAGTACTTC. The V gene is TRBV2, the J gene TRBJ2-7; TRBD1 agrees at 7 bases. The CDR3 covers 13 residues. The J segment lost 3 bases and the V segment lost 4 bases, leaving 3 bases of the junction unmatched. CDR1 is SNHLY, CDR2 FYNNEI, per germline.

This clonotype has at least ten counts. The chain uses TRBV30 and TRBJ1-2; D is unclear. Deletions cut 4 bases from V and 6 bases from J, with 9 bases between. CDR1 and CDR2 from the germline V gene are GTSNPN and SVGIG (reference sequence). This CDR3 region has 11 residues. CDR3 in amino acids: CAWTGRHGYTF. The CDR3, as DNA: TGTGCCTGGACTGGGCGGCATGGCTACACCTTC.

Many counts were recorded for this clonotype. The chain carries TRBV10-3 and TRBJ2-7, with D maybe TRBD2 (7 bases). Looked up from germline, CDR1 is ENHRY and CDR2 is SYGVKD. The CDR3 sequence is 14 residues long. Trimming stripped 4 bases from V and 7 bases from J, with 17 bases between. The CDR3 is CAISVGSGEGEQYF. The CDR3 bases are TGTGCCATCAGTGTCGGTTCAGGGGAGGGAGAGCAGTACTTC.

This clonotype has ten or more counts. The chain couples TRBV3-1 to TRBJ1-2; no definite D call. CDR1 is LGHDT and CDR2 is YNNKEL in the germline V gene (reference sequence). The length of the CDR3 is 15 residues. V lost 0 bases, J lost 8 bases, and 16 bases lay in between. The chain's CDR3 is CASSQDMGLLGGYTF. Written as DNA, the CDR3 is TGTGCCAGCAGCCAAGACATGGGCCTGCTGGGCGGCTACACCTTC.

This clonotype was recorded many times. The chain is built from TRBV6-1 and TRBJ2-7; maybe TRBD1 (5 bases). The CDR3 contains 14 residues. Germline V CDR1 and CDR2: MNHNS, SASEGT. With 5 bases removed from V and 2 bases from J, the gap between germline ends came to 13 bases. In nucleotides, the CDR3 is TGTGCCAGCAGTACTTCAAAGGGGCCCTACGAGCAGTACTTC. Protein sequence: CASSTSKGPYEQYF.